One and the same sample provided the 2 T cell receptor beta chains below, sequenced in a study of T cell changes during pregnancy in multiple sclerosis. TCRdb's table, derived via immunoSEQ multiplex PCR, lists solely in-frame clones and lacks some. The sample carries about 67,000 clones, roughly nine tenths recorded once. The source material was peripheral blood, sampled after pregnancy. The source is a female donor with multiple sclerosis, enrolled in a pregnancy study.

This chain joins TRBV27 and TRBJ2-3; TRBD2 aligns across 11 bases. Per the germline V gene, CDR1 is MNHEY and CDR2 is SMNVEV (reference sequence). This CDR3 spans 18 amino acids. Losses at the gene ends were 2 bases for V and 0 bases for J; bases not matched to a gene: 7. The chain's CDR3 is CASSLSTSGSSSTDTQYF. CDR3 in DNA: TGTGCCAGCAGTTTAAGTACTAGCGGGAGCTCTAGCACAGATACGCAGTATTTT.

The chain joins TRBV7-9 to TRBJ1-5; possible D gene TRBD1, 6 bases. The V end was cut by 4 bases, the J end by 7 bases, with 14 bases between. Germline values: CDR1 SEHNR, CDR2 FQNEAQ (reference sequence). This CDR3 is built from 14 residues. The CDR3 loop is CASSSLQGTQPQHF. CDR3 coding DNA: TGTGCCAGCAGCTCCCTACAGGGTACCCAGCCCCAGCATTTT.